This TCR beta chain was recorded in a study of response to subunit inactivated influenza vaccine. Study results and limitations: Authors suggested few new T cells are recruited by each seasonal influenza vaccination.

CDR3 length equals 16 residues. Germline assignment: CDR1 SGHRS and CDR2 YFSETQ. V gave up 0 bases and J gave up 7 bases; unmatched junction bases: 7. This clonotype was counted at least ten times. The antigen remains undetermined. Via MiXCR, TCRdb re-called the RT-PCR reads, giving one row per CDR3 protein. Of 610,000 or so distinct CDR3 sequences listed, 12% to 15% are singletons. V gene TRBV5-1 combines with J gene TRBJ2-6, with 7 bases aligning to TRBD1. The sequence derives from a man aged 45 to 65 who received an inactivated influenza vaccine. The sequencing used PBMCs from blood, collected approximately 13 days after vaccination. CDR3 nucleotides: TGCGCCAGCAGCTTGGCGGGACAGTCAGGCGCCAACGTCCTGACTTTC. Translated, it gives CASSLAGQSGANVLTF.